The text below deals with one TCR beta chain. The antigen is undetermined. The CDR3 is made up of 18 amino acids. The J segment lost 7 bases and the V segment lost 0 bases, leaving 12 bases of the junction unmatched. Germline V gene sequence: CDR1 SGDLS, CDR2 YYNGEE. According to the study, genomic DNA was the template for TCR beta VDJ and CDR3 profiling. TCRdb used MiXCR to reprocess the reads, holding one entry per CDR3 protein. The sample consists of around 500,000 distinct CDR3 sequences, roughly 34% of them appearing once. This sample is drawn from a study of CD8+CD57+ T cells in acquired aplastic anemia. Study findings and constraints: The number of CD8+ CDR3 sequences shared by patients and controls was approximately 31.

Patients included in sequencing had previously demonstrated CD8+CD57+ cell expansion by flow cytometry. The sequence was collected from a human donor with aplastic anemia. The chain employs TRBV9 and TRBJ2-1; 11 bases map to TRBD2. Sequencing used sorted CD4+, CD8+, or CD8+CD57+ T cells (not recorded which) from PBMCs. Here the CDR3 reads CASSVGELAGGLGNEQFF. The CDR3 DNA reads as TGTGCCAGCAGCGTAGGGGAGTTAGCGGGGGGGCTCGGGAATGAGCAGTTCTTC.